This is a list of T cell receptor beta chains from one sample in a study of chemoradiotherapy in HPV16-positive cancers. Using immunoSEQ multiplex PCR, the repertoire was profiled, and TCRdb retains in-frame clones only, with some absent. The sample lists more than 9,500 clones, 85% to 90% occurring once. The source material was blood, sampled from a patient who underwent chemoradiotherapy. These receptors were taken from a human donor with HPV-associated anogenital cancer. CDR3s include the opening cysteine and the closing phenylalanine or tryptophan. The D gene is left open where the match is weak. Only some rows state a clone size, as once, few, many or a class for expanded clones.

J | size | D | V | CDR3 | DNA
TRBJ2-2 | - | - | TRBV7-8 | CASSLVSVGTNTGELFF | TGTGCCAGCAGCTTAGTTTCGGTAGGGACAAACACCGGGGAGCTGTTTTTT
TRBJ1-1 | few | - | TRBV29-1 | CSALNTEAFF | TGCAGCGCCCTGAACACTGAAGCTTTCTTT
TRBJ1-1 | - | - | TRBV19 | CASSTQSEAFF | TGTGCCAGTAGTACCCAGAGTGAAGCTTTCTTT
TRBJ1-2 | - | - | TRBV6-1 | CASSHTGMGGYTF | TGTGCCAGCAGTCATACAGGGATGGGTGGCTACACCTTC
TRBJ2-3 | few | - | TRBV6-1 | CASSEAGGTRVF | TGTGCCAGCAGTGAAGCGGGCGGAACCCGCGTATTT
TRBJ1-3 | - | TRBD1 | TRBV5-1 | CASSLAPLVDRGSGNTIYF | TGCGCCAGCAGCTTGGCACCACTTGTAGACAGGGGCTCTGGAAACACCATATATTTT
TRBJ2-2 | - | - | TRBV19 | CASSFSGELFF | TGTGCCAGTAGCTTCTCCGGGGAGCTGTTTTTT
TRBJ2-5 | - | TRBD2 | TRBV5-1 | CASSYQGGTSGQETQYF | TGCGCCAGCAGCTACCAAGGGGGGACTAGCGGTCAAGAGACCCAGTACTTC
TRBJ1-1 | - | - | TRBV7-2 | CASSLRQQNTEAFF | TGTGCCAGCAGCTTACGACAGCAGAACACTGAAGCTTTCTTT
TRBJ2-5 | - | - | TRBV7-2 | CASSLGPRRETQYF | TGTGCCAGCAGCTTAGGACCCAGGAGAGAGACCCAGTACTTC
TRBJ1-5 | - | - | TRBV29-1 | CSVTTGAYQPQHF | TGCAGCGTAACGACAGGAGCTTATCAGCCCCAGCATTTT
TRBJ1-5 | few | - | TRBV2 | CASSRDGQPQHF | TGTGCCAGCAGTCGGGACGGTCAGCCCCAGCATTTT
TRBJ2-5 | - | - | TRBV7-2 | CASSLLVSQETQYF | TGTGCCAGCAGCTTACTAGTCTCCCAAGAGACCCAGTACTTC
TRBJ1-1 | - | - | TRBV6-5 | CASSYTNTEAFF | TGTGCCAGCAGTTACACAAACACTGAAGCTTTCTTT
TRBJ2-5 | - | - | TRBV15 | CATSTGGSGSETQYF | TGTGCCACCAGCACTGGGGGATCCGGATCGGAGACCCAGTACTTC
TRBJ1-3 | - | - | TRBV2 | CASSPGDKITGNTIYF | TGTGCCAGCAGCCCCGGGGATAAGATCACTGGAAACACCATATATTTT
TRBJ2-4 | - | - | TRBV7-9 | CASSFSIQGGTKNIQYF | TGTGCCAGCAGCTTTTCGATACAGGGTGGAACCAAAAACATTCAGTACTTC